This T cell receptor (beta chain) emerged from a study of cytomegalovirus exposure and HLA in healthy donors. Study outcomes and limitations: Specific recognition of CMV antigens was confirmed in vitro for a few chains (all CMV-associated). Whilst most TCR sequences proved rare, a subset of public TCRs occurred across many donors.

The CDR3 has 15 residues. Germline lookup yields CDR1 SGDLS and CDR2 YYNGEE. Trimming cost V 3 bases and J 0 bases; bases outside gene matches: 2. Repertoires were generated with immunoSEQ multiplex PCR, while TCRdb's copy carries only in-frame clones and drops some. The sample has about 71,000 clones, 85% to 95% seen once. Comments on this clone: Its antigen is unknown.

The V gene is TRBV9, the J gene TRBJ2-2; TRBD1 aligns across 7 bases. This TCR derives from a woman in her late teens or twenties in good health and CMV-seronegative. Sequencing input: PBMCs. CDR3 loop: CASSGGTANTGELFF. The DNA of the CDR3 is TGTGCCAGCAGCGGGGGGACAGCGAACACCGGGGAGCTGTTTTTT.